Here is one T cell receptor (beta chain) with its context. The data derive from a study of blood T cell repertoires in COVID-19. Germline V gives CDR1 DFQATT, CDR2 SNEGSKA (reference sequence). V dropped 5 bases and J dropped 7 bases, with 26 bases sitting between them. There are 17 residues in the CDR3. The method was immunoSEQ multiplex PCR; TCRdb's version includes in-frame clones alone and lacks a portion of them. The sample consists of 200,000 to 300,000 clones, around 83% of them appearing once. The sequence derives from a woman of 80 years or more with acute or convalescent COVID-19. V is TRBV20-1 and J is TRBJ1-4; D unresolved. Sequencing was performed on peripheral blood. The chain's CDR3 is CSAGGYPMAGPVEKLFF. The CDR3 coding sequence is TGCAGTGCTGGTGGGTACCCCATGGCAGGTCCGGTTGAAAAACTGTTTTTT.